Reported below is one TCR beta chain. This record comes from a study of blood T cell repertoires in COVID-19. As for the study in general: Donors in the United States, Italy and Spain gave samples during acute or convalescent COVID-19.

Methods used by the authors: Cell counts per sample came from amplifying reference gene primers. Clones were sequenced by immunoSEQ multiplex PCR, and TCRdb holds only the in-frame ones, with some missing. Clone size and the V and J calls come from that table; the DNA yielded D and trimming. The repertoire has tens of thousands of clones, 75% to 90% of them found once; the top ten carry about 17%. This CDR3 spans 12 amino acids. Germline values: CDR1 MNHNY, CDR2 SVGAGI (reference sequence). Trimming left V 5 bases short and J 6 bases short, with 10 bases between. This chain connects TRBV6-6 to TRBJ1-1; D might be TRBD1 (5 bases). The TCR was taken from an elderly woman with acute or convalescent COVID-19. The source material was peripheral blood. The CDR3 region is CASSTAGAEAFF. Here the CDR3 DNA reads TGTGCCAGCAGTACCGCGGGGGCTGAAGCTTTCTTT.